A selection of T cell receptor beta chains follows, all from one sample in a study of blood T cells in healthy people across ages. TCRdb passed the 5' RACE reads through MiXCR, listing each CDR3 protein once. The sample carries 750,000 to 1,000,000 distinct CDR3 sequences, roughly 28% recorded once. These same data were also listed under a study on T cells of mothers and their children.

Source material: blood. These receptors were obtained from a woman in her thirties or forties in good health. Each CDR3 is given without its conserved first and last residue.

v_gene	CDR3aa
TRBV7-9	ASTKTGFPNYGYT
TRBV20-1	SAREDREHSPLH
TRBV4-1	ASGQGETQY
TRBV6-6	ASSTREQETQY
TRBV2	ASRDSASGRMNTEAF
TRBV28	ASSLWRTVYEQF
TRBV20-1	SVLAGRLGTGGLF
TRBV12-3/TRBV12-4	ASRFIPPGDSTGELF
TRBV6-1	ASIPGQVADTQY
TRBV4-1	ASSQLPDPFSTKNIQY
TRBV6-2/TRBV6-3	ASSYSRRGEQY
TRBV11-2	VSSGDRGRNGELF